These T cell receptor beta chains were read from a single sample in a study of blood T cell repertoires in COVID-19. Sequenced by immunoSEQ multiplex PCR; TCRdb stores in-frame clones only, minus some. This table has a few hundred thousand clones, approximately 89% appearing once. The sample comprised peripheral blood. The receptors were gathered from a woman aged 60 to 75 with acute or convalescent COVID-19. Each CDR3 is given with its conserved first and last residue. The D gene is left open where the match is weak. Size values are once, few and many counts, or a class for expanded clones, and some rows have none.

j_call v_call clone_size d_call cdr3_aa cdr3_nt
TRBJ2-7 TRBV6-2/TRBV6-3 once NA CASSLERDIYEQYF TGTGCCAGCAGTTTGGAGCGGGACATCTACGAGCAGTACTTC
TRBJ1-5 TRBV6-4 NA NA CASSEGQNQPQHF TGTGCCAGCAGTGAGGGGCAGAATCAGCCCCAGCATTTT
TRBJ1-2 TRBV28 NA TRBD1 CASSLAQGPPGYTF TGTGCCAGCAGTCTCGCACAGGGGCCACCTGGCTACACCTTC
TRBJ2-1 TRBV2 NA TRBD2 CASSEMGLAGVNEQFF TGTGCCAGCAGTGAAATGGGACTAGCGGGAGTTAATGAGCAGTTCTTC
TRBJ1-5 TRBV2 NA NA CASKQGSGNQPQHF TGTGCCAGCAAACAGGGTTCAGGCAATCAGCCCCAGCATTTT
TRBJ2-1 TRBV11-2 NA TRBD2 CASSLASGTSGRLDEQFF TGTGCCAGCAGCTTAGCCTCCGGGACTAGCGGGAGACTCGATGAGCAGTTCTTC
TRBJ1-5 TRBV7-2 NA NA CASSLGRAGQPQHF TGTGCCAGCAGCTTAGGAAGGGCGGGTCAGCCCCAGCATTTT
TRBJ2-3 TRBV10-3 NA TRBD2 CAITPTSGETDTQYF TGTGCCATCACCCCGACTAGCGGGGAGACAGATACGCAGTATTTT
TRBJ1-2 TRBV24-1 NA NA CATSDFRTDYGYTF TGTGCCACCAGTGATTTTAGAACAGACTATGGCTACACCTTC
TRBJ2-3 TRBV7-3 NA TRBD2 CASSLAPGSGSSTDTQYF TGTGCCAGCAGCTTAGCCCCCGGGAGCGGGAGCAGCACAGATACGCAGTATTTT
TRBJ2-5 TRBV2 once TRBD1 CASAWTGSQETQYF TGTGCCAGCGCCTGGACAGGGAGCCAAGAGACCCAGTACTTC
TRBJ1-2 TRBV6-2/TRBV6-3 NA TRBD1 CASSWKGATNYGYTF TGTGCCAGCAGTTGGAAGGGGGCGACCAACTATGGCTACACCTTC
TRBJ1-3 TRBV2 NA NA CASIRDSGNTIYF TGTGCCAGTATTCGGGACTCTGGAAACACCATATATTTT
TRBJ2-5 TRBV18 NA NA CASSLQGTRQETQYF TGTGCCAGCTCACTACAGGGGACTAGACAAGAGACCCAGTACTTC
TRBJ1-2 TRBV6-2/TRBV6-3 NA TRBD1 CASSTGTGGANYGYTF TGTGCCAGCAGTACCGGGACAGGGGGAGCTAACTATGGCTACACCTTC
TRBJ2-3 TRBV7-8 NA TRBD2 CASSIRAGGPLDTQYF TGTGCCAGCAGCATCCGAGCGGGAGGGCCCTTAGATACGCAGTATTTT
TRBJ2-7 TRBV6-2/TRBV6-3 NA NA CASSRVFRDSSMGQYF TGTGCCAGCAGTCGCGTCTTCCGGGACTCATCAATGGGGCAGTACTTC
TRBJ2-2 TRBV3-1/TRBV3-2 once NA CASSETGYTGELFF TGTGCCAGCAGCGAAACAGGGTACACCGGGGAGCTGTTTTTT
TRBJ2-7 TRBV5-1 NA NA CASSLPRPGSYEQYF TGCGCCAGCAGCTTGCCCCGACCGGGTTCCTACGAGCAGTACTTC
TRBJ2-3 TRBV11-2 NA TRBD2 CASSPIWRGERTDTQYF TGTGCCAGCAGCCCCATCTGGCGGGGGGAGCGCACAGATACGCAGTATTTT
TRBJ1-1 TRBV20-1 NA TRBD1 CSARKGARAFF TGCAGTGCTAGAAAGGGGGCGAGAGCTTTCTTT
TRBJ1-2 TRBV15 NA TRBD1 CATSRGGQASYGYTF TGTGCCACCAGCAGAGGTGGACAGGCGTCCTATGGCTACACCTTC
TRBJ2-5 TRBV3-1/TRBV3-2 NA NA CASSQDGPAGAQYF TGTGCCAGCAGCCAAGATGGGCCCGCCGGGGCCCAGTACTTC
TRBJ1-2 TRBV4-1 few NA CASSQNLQGNEDYGYTF TGCGCCAGCAGCCAAAACCTACAGGGTAATGAAGACTATGGCTACACCTTC
TRBJ1-6 TRBV10-3 once TRBD1 CAISEGQGLNSPLHF TGTGCCATCAGTGAGGGACAGGGCCTAAATTCACCCCTCCACTTT
TRBJ2-1 TRBV5-1 NA NA CASSLGVGARANEQFF TGCGCCAGCAGCTTAGGGGTGGGGGCTAGGGCCAATGAGCAGTTCTTC
TRBJ1-2 TRBV20-1 NA NA CSASDSNYGYTF TGCAGTGCTAGTGATAGCAACTATGGCTACACCTTC
TRBJ2-5 TRBV28 NA TRBD1 CATSRGFETQYF TGTGCCACCTCCAGGGGGTTTGAGACCCAGTACTTC
TRBJ1-5 TRBV7-2 few TRBD1 CASSPDRDRSNQPQHF TGTGCCAGCAGCCCTGACAGGGATCGGAGCAATCAGCCCCAGCATTTT
TRBJ2-7 TRBV29-1 NA NA CSVEGGYEQYF TGCAGCGTTGAGGGGGGCTACGAGCAGTACTTC
TRBJ1-2 TRBV4-3 NA TRBD1 CASSQALAGQGAYYGYTF TGCGCCAGCAGCCAAGCTCTGGCGGGACAGGGGGCTTACTATGGCTACACCTTC
TRBJ1-4 TRBV7-2 NA NA CASSAAPGELFF TGTGCCAGCAGCGCAGCCCCGGGGGAACTGTTTTTT
TRBJ1-4 TRBV5-1 NA TRBD1 CASSQDRGSEKLFF TGCGCCAGCAGCCAGGACAGGGGGAGTGAAAAACTGTTTTTT
TRBJ1-1 TRBV5-1 NA NA CASSFRLATEAFF TGCGCCAGCAGCTTTCGACTGGCCACTGAAGCTTTCTTT
TRBJ1-1 TRBV7-2 NA TRBD1 CASSSQGGNTEAFF TGTGCCAGCAGCTCCCAGGGGGGGAACACTGAAGCTTTCTTT
TRBJ1-3 TRBV14 NA NA CASSAWTSNSGNTIYF TGTGCCAGCAGCGCCTGGACATCAAACTCTGGAAACACCATATATTTT
TRBJ2-7 TRBV5-1 many TRBD1 CASSVSPGQGAYEQYF TGCGCCAGCAGCGTTAGCCCGGGACAGGGGGCCTACGAGCAGTACTTC
TRBJ1-2 TRBV29-1 few NA CSVEEIVTAANYGYTF TGCAGCGTTGAAGAAATTGTGACCGCGGCTAACTATGGCTACACCTTC
TRBJ2-7 TRBV5-1 NA TRBD1 CASSFPGQGNYEQYF TGCGCCAGCAGCTTTCCCGGACAGGGGAACTACGAGCAGTACTTC
TRBJ2-6 TRBV7-3 NA NA CASSLTRGAGANVLTF TGTGCCAGCAGCTTAACCAGGGGGGCTGGGGCCAACGTCCTGACTTTC
TRBJ2-7 TRBV7-9 NA TRBD2 CASSPRLGTSGDYEQYF TGTGCCAGCAGCCCCCGTCTGGGGACTAGCGGAGATTACGAGCAGTACTTC
TRBJ1-5 TRBV3-1/TRBV3-2 NA TRBD1 CASSLTGLNQPQHF TGTGCCAGCAGCCTGACAGGGCTCAATCAGCCCCAGCATTTT
TRBJ1-2 TRBV28 NA TRBD1 CASSFGQGKGTF TGTGCCAGCAGTTTTGGACAGGGGAAGGGCACCTTC
TRBJ2-5 TRBV6-2/TRBV6-3 NA NA CASTYPEETQYF TGTGCCAGCACTTACCCTGAGGAGACCCAGTACTTC
TRBJ2-5 TRBV19 NA TRBD1 CASSRQGTLSTETQYF TGTGCCAGTAGCAGACAGGGGACCCTATCTACGGAGACCCAGTACTTC